The next 7 T cell receptor beta chains were all read from a single sample in a study of OX40 agonist ivuxolimab in advanced cancers. TCRdb's table, derived via immunoSEQ multiplex PCR, lists solely in-frame clones and lacks some. The sample shows approximately 23,000 clones, just under 85% of them seen only once. Here the sequenced sample was CD4+ or CD8+ T cells sorted from blood, taken in a trial of the OX40 agonist ivuxolimab. The receptors were gathered from an adult with an advanced solid tumor such as melanoma, head and neck, liver or kidney cancer.

The chain links TRBV14 to TRBJ2-3, with no clear D. Germline V gives CDR1 SGHDN, CDR2 FVKESK. This CDR3 comprises 12 residues. Trimming took 3 bases from V and 6 from J, leaving 7 bases between them. CDR3 amino acids: CASSHDWDTQYF. CDR3 coding DNA: TGTGCCAGCAGCCATGATTGGGATACGCAGTATTTT.

The rearrangement links TRBV7-3 to TRBJ1-2; possible D gene TRBD1, 6 bases. CDR3 length: 14 amino acids. Trimming pared 4 bases from V and 14 bases from J, leaving 23 bases between. Looked up from germline, CDR1 is SGHTA and CDR2 is FQGTGA. The CDR3 loop reads CASSSTAGASGSTF. The CDR3 DNA is TGTGCCAGCAGCTCCACGGCAGGGGCCTCCGGGAGTACCTTC.

This chain links TRBV2 with TRBJ2-7; 10 positions agree with TRBD1. Per the germline V gene, CDR1 is SNHLY and CDR2 is FYNNEI. This CDR3 contains 17 residues. With 6 bases clipped from V and 2 bases from J, the junction kept 13 bases outside the gene matches. The CDR3 spells CASRGRDRGTGPYEQYF. The CDR3 nucleotides read TGTGCCAGCAGGGGCCGGGACAGGGGAACGGGCCCCTACGAGCAGTACTTC.

This chain's CDR3 is CASSLTFPQGGDEQYF. The CDR3 DNA follows: TGTGCCAGCAGCTTAACTTTTCCGCAGGGAGGGGACGAGCAGTACTTC. The chain recombines TRBV11-2 with TRBJ2-7; 7 nucleotides align to TRBD2. The CDR3 is 16 amino acids. Germline V gene sequence: CDR1 SGHAT, CDR2 FQNNGV. Trimming removed 2 bases from V and 5 bases from J; junction bases left unmatched: 12.

The chain couples TRBV28 to TRBJ2-2, with TRBD1 matching 7 bases. The CDR3 runs to 15 residues. Germline V gene lookup returns CDR1 MDHEN and CDR2 SYDVKM. Trimming cost V 1 base and J 4 bases; bases outside gene matches: 3. CDR3 nucleotide sequence: TGTGCCAGCAGTTTATCGACAGGGATCACCGGGGAGCTGTTTTTT. Protein product: CASSLSTGITGELFF.

V and J are TRBV4-1 and TRBJ2-7; no definite D call. This CDR3 has 13 amino acids. The V and J ends lost 4 bases and 4 bases respectively, with 11 bases between them. In germline, CDR1 is MGHRA, CDR2 YSYEKL. The chain's CDR3 is CASSPSPEYEQYF. The CDR3 DNA is TGCGCCAGCAGCCCGTCCCCTGAGTACGAGCAGTACTTC.

The genes are TRBV4-1 and TRBJ2-5; 10 nucleotides agree with TRBD1. V trimming: 1 base; J trimming: 7 bases; junction bases outside the gene matches: 9. The CDR3 length is 16 residues. CDR1 is MGHRA and CDR2 is YSYEKL in the germline V gene. The CDR3 loop is CASSQVTGQGGRTQYF. CDR3 nucleotides: TGCGCCAGCAGCCAAGTGACCGGACAGGGGGGACGGACCCAGTACTTC.